This T cell receptor (beta chain) originates from a study of T cell responses to AZD1222 COVID-19 vaccine. CDR3 length equals 16 residues. Germline V gene sequence: CDR1 LNHDA, CDR2 SQIVND (reference sequence). With 3 bases clipped from V and 6 bases from J, the junction kept 13 bases outside the gene matches. The method was immunoSEQ multiplex PCR; TCRdb's version includes in-frame clones alone and lacks a portion of them. The table has fewer than 150,000 clones, around 90% seen once; the top ten hold around 3.8%. The chain has TRBV19 and TRBJ2-7, with 8 bases identical to TRBD2. The sequence derives from an adult who received the AZD1222 COVID-19 vaccine. The sample in question was peripheral blood, obtained 28 days after the second AZD1222 dose. CDR3 in DNA: TGTGCCAGTAGTATCGGAAGCGGGGGAACCCTATCCGAGCAGTACTTC. It specifies CASSIGSGGTLSEQYF.